The 13 T cell receptor beta chains below come from one sample, sequenced in a study of CD8 T cells in Susac syndrome. An amount of RNA that ranged from about 0.45 to 1 ug was reverse transcribed with random hexamers. Each CDR3 protein gets one entry after TCRdb re-called the immunoSEQ multiplex PCR reads with MiXCR. The sample comprises about 150,000 distinct CDR3 sequences, 85% to 95% of which are singletons, and 0.15% to 0.2% rests with the top ten. Sequencing was performed on CD4+ T cells from PBMCs. The receptors stem from a human donor with Susac syndrome.

This clonotype was seen once. The chain combines TRBV15 with TRBJ2-7; the match to TRBD2 covers 10 bases. The CDR3 sequence is 19 residues long. In germline, CDR1 is LNHNV, CDR2 YYDKDF (reference sequence). V trimming: 1 base; J trimming: 1 base; junction bases outside the gene matches: 13. Here the CDR3 DNA reads TGTGCCACCAGCAGAGGGGTATCTGATAGCGGGGGGACTTCCTACGAGCAGTACTTC. The encoded protein is CATSRGVSDSGGTSYEQYF.

This clonotype was found once. This chain joins TRBV15 and TRBJ2-7; 8 bases line up with TRBD2. This CDR3 region has 15 residues. The germline CDR1 and CDR2 sequences are LNHNV and YYDKDF (reference sequence). The ends lost 7 bases at V and 2 bases at J; junction bases unmatched: 10. CDR3 in DNA: TGTGCCACCACCTTAGGCGGGGGGAGTACCTACGAGCAGTACTTC. Its translation: CATTLGGGSTYEQYF.

Here the CDR3 reads CASTPSRLVRETQYF. Here the CDR3 DNA reads TGTGCCAGCACCCCAAGTCGGTTGGTGAGGGAGACCCAGTACTTC. The chain combines TRBV7-8 with TRBJ2-5; no reliable D call. This CDR3 is 15 amino acids long. With 7 bases removed from V and 5 bases from J, the gap between germline ends came to 20 bases. Per the germline V gene, CDR1 is SGHVS and CDR2 is FQNEAQ.

In its sample, this clonotype was seen a few times. The chain joins TRBV9 to TRBJ2-5; TRBD1 aligns across 10 bases. V lost 3 bases to trimming and J lost 5 bases; unmatched junction nucleotides: 7. This CDR3 spans 15 amino acids. In germline, CDR1 is SGDLS, CDR2 YYNGEE. The CDR3 spells CASSAKSGQGETQYF. The CDR3 DNA sequence: TGTGCCAGCAGCGCCAAATCGGGACAGGGGGAGACCCAGTACTTC. The full variable domain, its missing parts supplied by reference TRBV9 and TRBJ2-5, is DSGVTQTPKHLITATGQRVTLRCSPRSGDLSVYWYQQSLDQGLQFLIQYYNGEERAKGNILERFSAQQFPDLHSELNLSSLELGDSALYFCASSAKSGQGETQYFGPGTRLLVL.

V usage is TRBV19 and J usage is TRBJ2-4; tentatively, D is TRBD1 (6 bases). The V and J ends lost 4 bases and 16 bases respectively, with 14 bases between them. Germline loops: CDR1 LNHDA, CDR2 SQIVND (reference sequence). This CDR3 has 11 residues. The CDR3 region has the DNA TGTGCCAGTAGTAGGGAAGACAGGCGCTACTTC. It is translated as CASSREDRRYF.

This chain links TRBV3-1 with TRBJ1-5; D gene uncertain. Germline CDR1 is LGHDT and CDR2 is YNNKEL (reference sequence). The CDR3 is made up of 12 amino acids. Trimming left V 6 bases short and J 6 bases short, with 9 bases between. The CDR3 here is CASSGGSQPQHF. CDR3 nucleotide sequence: TGTGCCAGCAGTGGCGGTAGTCAGCCCCAGCATTTT.

The V and J genes are TRBV20-1 and TRBJ2-1, with TRBD2 matching 15 bases. The CDR3 is 15 residues long. Per germline, CDR1 DFQATT and CDR2 SNEGSKA (reference sequence). V shed 4 bases and J 6 bases; nucleotides not matched to a gene: 4. The CDR3 protein is CSATGTSGGSNEQFF. CDR3 DNA: TGCAGTGCTACCGGGACTAGCGGGGGGTCCAATGAGCAGTTCTTC.

J is TRBJ1-5 and V is TRBV12-3 or TRBV12-4, with 10 bases that match TRBD1. J lost 4 bases, V lost 2 bases, and 14 bases had no gene match. This CDR3 is built from 19 residues. This CDR3 is CASSLRPVLPGQGNQPQHF. The CDR3 DNA sequence: TGTGCCAGCAGTTTACGCCCGGTCCTACCGGGACAGGGGAATCAGCCCCAGCATTTT.

The V call is TRBV21-1, the J call TRBJ1-5; the table's D call, TRBD1, has no DNA check behind it. TRBV21-1 has pseudogene status. This CDR3 has 15 residues. CDR3 loop: CNIVGTLGYNQPQHF. The CDR3 coding sequence is TGTAACATTGTGGGGACATTAGGTTATAATCAGCCCCAGCATTTT.

The chain is built from TRBV20-1 and TRBJ2-2; 7 bases are a match to TRBD2. From germline, CDR1 is DFQATT and CDR2 SNEGSKA (reference sequence). Trimming removed 0 bases from V and 4 bases from J; junction bases left unmatched: 2. This CDR3 comprises 14 residues. Written as DNA, the CDR3 is TGCAGTGCTAGAGAACCGGGGGGCACCGGGGAGCTGTTTTTT. The encoded protein is CSAREPGGTGELFF.

The chain is built from TRBV20-1 and TRBJ1-2; 10 positions match TRBD1. Germline lookup yields CDR1 DFQATT and CDR2 SNEGSKA (reference sequence). V shed 5 bases and J 8 bases; nucleotides not matched to a gene: 5. The CDR3 runs 12 residues. Here the CDR3 reads CSADRGPPGYTF. DNA for the CDR3: TGCAGTGCTGACAGGGGGCCGCCGGGCTACACCTTC.

The chain recombines TRBV4-1 with TRBJ1-2; maybe TRBD1 (5 bases). The CDR3 runs 15 residues. Germline CDR1 is MGHRA and CDR2 is YSYEKL. Trimming took 2 bases from V and 4 from J, leaving 14 bases between them. In nucleotides, the CDR3 is TGCGCCAGCAGCCAACTGGGGCAGAATCTCTATGGCTACACCTTC. This sequence encodes CASSQLGQNLYGYTF.

V and J are TRBV3-1 and TRBJ2-3, with D unclear. Per germline, CDR1 LGHDT and CDR2 YNNKEL (reference sequence). The V gene lost 2 bases and the J gene lost 6 bases, with 9 bases spanning the gap. CDR3 length: 13 amino acids. The DNA for the CDR3 is TGTGCCAGCAGCCAACCTGGGGTGGATACGCAGTATTTT. This translates into CASSQPGVDTQYF.